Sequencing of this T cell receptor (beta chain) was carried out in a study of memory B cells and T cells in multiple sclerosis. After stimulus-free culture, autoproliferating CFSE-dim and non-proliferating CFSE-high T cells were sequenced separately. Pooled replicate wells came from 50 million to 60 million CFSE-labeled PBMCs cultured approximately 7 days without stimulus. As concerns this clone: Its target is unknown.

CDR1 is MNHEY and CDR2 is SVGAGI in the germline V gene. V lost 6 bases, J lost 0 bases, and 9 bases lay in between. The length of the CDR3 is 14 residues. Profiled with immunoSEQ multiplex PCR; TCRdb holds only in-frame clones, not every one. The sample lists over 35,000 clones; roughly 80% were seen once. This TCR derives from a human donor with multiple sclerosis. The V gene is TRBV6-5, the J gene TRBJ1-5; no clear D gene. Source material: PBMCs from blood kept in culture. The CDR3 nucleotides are TGTGCCAGCAGCCCCGACGGTAGCAATCAGCCCCAGCATTTT. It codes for CASSPDGSNQPQHF.